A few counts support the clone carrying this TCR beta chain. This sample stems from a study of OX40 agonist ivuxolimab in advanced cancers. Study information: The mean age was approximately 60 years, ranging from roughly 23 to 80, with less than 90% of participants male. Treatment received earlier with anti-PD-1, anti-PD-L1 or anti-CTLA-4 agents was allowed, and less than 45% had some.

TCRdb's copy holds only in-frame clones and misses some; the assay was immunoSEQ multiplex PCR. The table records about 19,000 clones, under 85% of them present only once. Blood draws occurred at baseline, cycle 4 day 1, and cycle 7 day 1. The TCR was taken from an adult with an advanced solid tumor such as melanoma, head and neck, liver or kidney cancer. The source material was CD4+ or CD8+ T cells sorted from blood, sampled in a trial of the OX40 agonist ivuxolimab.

CDR3 region: CASSLDPRRGYSSTDTQYF. CDR3 DNA sequence: TGTGCCAGCAGTTTGGACCCCCGCCGGGGGTACTCTAGCACAGATACGCAGTATTTT. This sequence joins TRBV28 and TRBJ2-3; tentatively, D is TRBD2 (6 bases). Per germline, CDR1 MDHEN and CDR2 SYDVKM. Trimming pared 3 bases from V and 0 bases from J, leaving 22 bases between. The CDR3 loop spans 19 amino acids.